This passage covers 9 T cell receptor beta chains from one sample sequenced in a study of T cell repertoires in ileal Crohn's disease. The sample's time point: neoterminal ileum biopsy at postoperative endoscopy, about 6 months after surgery. Assay used: immunoSEQ multiplex PCR; TCRdb lists only in-frame clones, some missing. The sample holds approximately 7,600 clones, 74% seen once. The source material was ileal tissue. The receptors come from an adult with Crohn's disease.

The V gene is TRBV6-5, the J gene TRBJ1-1; D gene ambiguous. CDR1 is MNHEY, CDR2 SVGAGI, per germline. The CDR3 covers 14 residues. The V end lost 0 bases, the J end lost 2 bases, and 7 bases lay between the germline ends. The CDR3 sequence: CASSYSTGNTEAFF. In DNA, the CDR3 is TGTGCCAGCAGTTACTCGACGGGTAACACTGAAGCTTTCTTT.

The chain employs TRBV9 and TRBJ1-3; unclear D gene. V lost 3 bases and J 3 bases, leaving 7 bases between the germline ends. Germline V gene sequence: CDR1 SGDLS, CDR2 YYNGEE. CDR3 length: 13 amino acids. The CDR3 DNA reads as TGTGCCAGCAGCGCAAACAGTGGAAACACCATATATTTT. This sequence encodes CASSANSGNTIYF.

The rearrangement joins TRBV2 to TRBJ1-5; 8 bases agree with TRBD1. Losses at the gene ends were 2 bases for V and 7 bases for J; bases not matched to a gene: 4. Looked up from germline, CDR1 is SNHLY and CDR2 is FYNNEI. The CDR3 length is 14 residues. The CDR3 nucleotides read TGTGCCAGCAGTGAACAGGGGGCAGGCCAGCCCCAGCATTTT. Its protein product is CASSEQGAGQPQHF.

V is TRBV30 and J is TRBJ1-2; D possibly corresponds to TRBD1 (6 bases). Trimming stripped 3 bases from V and 7 bases from J, with 12 bases between. This CDR3 has 12 amino acids. Germline CDR1 is GTSNPN and CDR2 is SVGIG (reference sequence). The CDR3 DNA is TGTGCCTGGAGCGGGGGGCAGATTGGCTACACCTTC. The encoded protein is CAWSGGQIGYTF. Looking up the rest from reference TRBV30 and TRBJ1-2 gives the full variable domain: SQTIHQWPATLVQPVGSPLSLECTVEGTSNPNLYWYRQAAGRGLQLLFYSVGIGQISSEVPQNLSASRPQDRQFILSSKKLLLSDSGFYLCAWSGGQIGYTFGSGTRLTVV.

The CDR3 protein is CASSWGVKRMNTEAFF. In DNA form, the CDR3 reads TGCGCCAGCAGCTGGGGGGTTAAAAGGATGAACACTGAAGCTTTCTTT. This chain links TRBV5-1 with TRBJ1-1, with D possibly being TRBD1 (5 bases). The CDR3 contains 16 residues. V shed 3 bases and J shed 0 bases, with 15 bases lying between them. In germline, CDR1 is SGHRS, CDR2 YFSETQ.

The chain carries TRBV7-3 and TRBJ2-7, with D tentatively TRBD1 (6 bases). CDR1 SGHTA and CDR2 FQGTGA come from the germline V gene. V lost 5 bases and J lost 3, with 11 bases in between. The CDR3 length is 13 residues. CDR3 loop: CASSPTTGYEQYF. The DNA for the CDR3 is TGTGCCAGCAGCCCAACGACAGGCTACGAGCAGTACTTC.

The V gene is TRBV6-5, the J gene TRBJ2-3; D is perhaps TRBD1 (5 bases). Germline CDR1 MNHEY, CDR2 SVGAGI. The CDR3 loop spans 14 amino acids. V shed 6 bases and J shed 0 bases, with 10 bases lying between them. The chain's CDR3 is CASSRQTSTDTQYF. Written as DNA, the CDR3 is TGTGCCAGCAGCCGACAGACTAGCACAGATACGCAGTATTTT.

The rearrangement joins TRBV5-1 to TRBJ1-1; possibly TRBD1 for D (6 bases). Germline CDR1 is SGHRS and CDR2 is YFSETQ. V was shortened by 0 bases and J by 0 bases, with 9 bases between the two germline ends. The CDR3 is 15 amino acids. In nucleotides, the CDR3 is TGCGCCAGCAGCTTGGGGACAGTCTTGAACACTGAAGCTTTCTTT. Protein sequence: CASSLGTVLNTEAFF.

The genes are TRBV5-6 and TRBJ1-3; D gene ambiguous. Germline V lookup: CDR1 SGHDT, CDR2 YYEEEE. The CDR3 spans 14 residues. V was shortened by 0 bases and J by 7 bases, with 11 bases between the two germline ends. CDR3 in DNA: TGTGCCAGCAGCTTGGGTCCCACTTCGAACACCATATATTTT. It specifies CASSLGPTSNTIYF.